This T cell receptor (beta chain) was retrieved from a study of T cell responses to AZD1222 COVID-19 vaccine. Study results and caveats: The sample set comprised mostly white British donors with more females, and clonal diversity was possibly underestimated.

With 7 bases removed from V and 4 bases from J, the gap between germline ends came to 16 bases. Germline V gene data show CDR1 as LNHNV and CDR2 as YYDKDF (reference sequence). The CDR3 has 14 amino acids. Remarks on this clone: Its specificity is unknown.

Some clones are missing from TCRdb's copy, which holds only in-frame ones; the method was immunoSEQ multiplex PCR. The sample contains 120,000 or so clones, around 85% of which appear only once. The sample in question was peripheral blood, obtained on day 0 of AZD1222 vaccination. V usage is TRBV15 and J usage is TRBJ1-2; no clear D gene. The clonotype originates from an adult in good health. The CDR3 loop is CATNRGSGSYGYTF. CDR3 DNA: TGTGCCACCAATCGCGGGTCCGGGAGCTATGGCTACACCTTC.